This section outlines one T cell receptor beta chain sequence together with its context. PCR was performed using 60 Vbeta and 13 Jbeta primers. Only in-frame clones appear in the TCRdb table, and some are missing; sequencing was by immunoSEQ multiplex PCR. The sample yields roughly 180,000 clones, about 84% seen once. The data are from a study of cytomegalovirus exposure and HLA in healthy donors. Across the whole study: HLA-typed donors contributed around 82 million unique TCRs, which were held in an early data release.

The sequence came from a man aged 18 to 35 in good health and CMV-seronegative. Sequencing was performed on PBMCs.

CDR3 in DNA: TGTGCCAGCAGCCGAGAGTGGTACGAGCAGTACTTC. It is translated as CASSREWYEQYF. This sequence joins TRBV7-9 and TRBJ2-7; D call uncertain. This CDR3 is 12 amino acids long. Germline CDR1 and CDR2: SEHNR and FQNEAQ (reference sequence). Trimming cost V 5 bases and J 4 bases, with 9 bases left between them.